This is a list of T cell receptor beta chains from one sample in a study of T cell repertoires in cytomegalovirus infection. TCRdb used MiXCR to reprocess the reads, holding one entry per CDR3 protein. This table holds about 360,000 distinct CDR3 sequences, about 35% found once. For these receptors, no antigen is known. The sample here was cultured PBMCs, taken from culture after CMV antigen stimulation. These receptors were collected from a human donor in good health (CMV status not recorded). Some clones in this sample may be carry-over from other donors' samples. CDR3s leave out the opening cysteine and the closing phenylalanine or tryptophan. Each record gives: V gene, J gene, CDR3 protein.

V gene: TRBV7-2
J gene: TRBJ2-3
CDR3 protein: ASSTRQGRTDTQY

V gene: TRBV4-1
J gene: TRBJ1-4
CDR3 protein: ASSQDLIRNEKLF

V gene: TRBV29-1
J gene: TRBJ2-1
CDR3 protein: SVEIGLGSYNEQF

V gene: TRBV4-3
J gene: TRBJ1-2
CDR3 protein: ASSRRQGANGYT

V gene: TRBV29-1
J gene: TRBJ1-2
CDR3 protein: SVEDRTTLYGYT

V gene: TRBV7-2
J gene: TRBJ2-7
CDR3 protein: ASSFGTRATYEQY

V gene: TRBV19
J gene: TRBJ2-3
CDR3 protein: ASSMARADTQY

V gene: TRBV7-2
J gene: TRBJ2-7
CDR3 protein: ASSLSGSFSSYEQY

V gene: TRBV27
J gene: TRBJ1-4
CDR3 protein: ASSLYGETGEKLF

V gene: TRBV28
J gene: TRBJ1-2
CDR3 protein: ASSLIKYGYT

V gene: TRBV27
J gene: TRBJ1-5
CDR3 protein: ASSTLSGTGQH

V gene: TRBV10-3
J gene: TRBJ1-2
CDR3 protein: ATQQWELSGYT

V gene: TRBV24-1
J gene: TRBJ2-7
CDR3 protein: ATSDYGGPPYEQY

V gene: TRBV6-1
J gene: TRBJ1-5
CDR3 protein: ASRRQGKSFRGNQPQH

V gene: TRBV18
J gene: TRBJ2-7
CDR3 protein: ASSPVSGQSSYEQY

V gene: TRBV12-3/TRBV12-4
J gene: TRBJ1-1
CDR3 protein: ASTVGRDTEAF

V gene: TRBV4-1
J gene: TRBJ1-5
CDR3 protein: ASSQERQGNQPQH

V gene: TRBV7-6
J gene: TRBJ2-7
CDR3 protein: ASSLSENTYEQY

V gene: TRBV4-1
J gene: TRBJ2-4
CDR3 protein: ASSQTTSGSIAKNIQY

V gene: TRBV6-2/TRBV6-3
J gene: TRBJ1-5
CDR3 protein: ASSTPGQSGANQPQH

V gene: TRBV7-3
J gene: TRBJ2-5
CDR3 protein: ASSFVDLPGQETQY

V gene: TRBV28
J gene: TRBJ2-1
CDR3 protein: ASSFPTSGSKHEQF

V gene: TRBV28
J gene: TRBJ2-1
CDR3 protein: ASTGTSGKGGLNEQF

V gene: TRBV4-3
J gene: TRBJ2-3
CDR3 protein: ASSQDRAGVPPDTQY

V gene: TRBV27
J gene: TRBJ2-2
CDR3 protein: ASSLAGAQTSGELF

V gene: TRBV29-1
J gene: TRBJ2-7
CDR3 protein: SVEATGAYEQY

V gene: TRBV4-3
J gene: TRBJ1-2
CDR3 protein: ASSQDGGALGYT

V gene: TRBV4-3
J gene: TRBJ2-1
CDR3 protein: ASSQDRTSGHYNEQF

V gene: TRBV7-2
J gene: TRBJ1-2
CDR3 protein: ASSLGGISGYT

V gene: TRBV15
J gene: TRBJ2-3
CDR3 protein: ATSRVAGGGADTQY

V gene: TRBV19
J gene: TRBJ2-7
CDR3 protein: ASSMGTGVYEQY

V gene: TRBV19
J gene: TRBJ2-3
CDR3 protein: ASSQVGQGTDTQY

V gene: TRBV28
J gene: TRBJ2-5
CDR3 protein: ASGTSIETQY

V gene: TRBV4-1
J gene: TRBJ2-1
CDR3 protein: ASSQGTSGLYNEQF

V gene: TRBV7-8
J gene: TRBJ1-5
CDR3 protein: ASSFTRDQPQH

V gene: TRBV7-9
J gene: TRBJ2-1
CDR3 protein: ASSPRGGSLYNEQF

V gene: TRBV6-1
J gene: TRBJ1-2
CDR3 protein: ASSYQGMNYGYT

V gene: TRBV6-2/TRBV6-3
J gene: TRBJ2-3
CDR3 protein: ASRQTGASPSTDTQY

V gene: TRBV6-5
J gene: TRBJ1-2
CDR3 protein: ASSSSGGQIYGYT

V gene: TRBV7-3
J gene: TRBJ2-1
CDR3 protein: ASSLRDSLGLAGRNEQF

V gene: TRBV5-1
J gene: TRBJ2-7
CDR3 protein: ASSSMDNSYEQY

V gene: TRBV7-6
J gene: TRBJ2-2
CDR3 protein: ASSRDRDSTGELF

V gene: TRBV12-3/TRBV12-4
J gene: TRBJ1-6
CDR3 protein: ASRQGGWNSPLH

V gene: TRBV6-5
J gene: TRBJ1-1
CDR3 protein: ASSRGHAEAF

V gene: TRBV12-3/TRBV12-4
J gene: TRBJ2-7
CDR3 protein: ASSPTSGRATEQY

V gene: TRBV7-2
J gene: TRBJ1-4
CDR3 protein: ASSHPPGQPNEKLF

V gene: TRBV7-8
J gene: TRBJ2-7
CDR3 protein: ASSLGSGFEQY

V gene: TRBV7-2
J gene: TRBJ2-5
CDR3 protein: ASTASGRADETQY

V gene: TRBV5-1
J gene: TRBJ2-1
CDR3 protein: ASSDGSLAKYNEQF

V gene: TRBV4-1
J gene: TRBJ1-1
CDR3 protein: ASSRPGGNTEAF

V gene: TRBV20-1
J gene: TRBJ2-1
CDR3 protein: SARTLAGGPREQF

V gene: TRBV7-8
J gene: TRBJ2-7
CDR3 protein: ASSSARFSYEQY

V gene: TRBV28
J gene: TRBJ2-5
CDR3 protein: ASSRPGQAQETQY

V gene: TRBV27
J gene: TRBJ2-3
CDR3 protein: ASSLGPSAADTQY